This paragraph reports one T cell receptor beta chain. The antigen is unknown. This CDR3 is 15 amino acids long. V lost 6 bases and J 0 bases, leaving 12 bases between the germline ends. Germline loops: CDR1 SGHRS, CDR2 YFSETQ. Assay used: immunoSEQ multiplex PCR; TCRdb lists only in-frame clones, some missing. The sample yields 39,000 or so clones, more than 70% seen once. The data stem from a study of OX40 agonist ivuxolimab in advanced cancers. Study at large: Anti-PD-1, anti-PD-L1 or anti-CTLA-4 therapy given earlier was allowed, and approximately 43% had some. General study findings and limits: The study found that CD8+ T cells averaged more expanded clones than CD4+. Some patients who did not respond also had low normalized T-cell clonal expansion.

This specimen consisted of CD4+ or CD8+ T cells sorted from blood, obtained in a trial of the OX40 agonist ivuxolimab. This clonotype was obtained from an adult with an advanced solid tumor such as melanoma, head and neck, liver or kidney cancer. The rearrangement links TRBV5-1 to TRBJ2-2; D possibly matches TRBD1 or TRBD2 (6 bases each). In DNA form, the CDR3 reads TGCGCCAGCAAGGTGGGGGGCGCGAACACCGGGGAGCTGTTTTTT. Encoded protein: CASKVGGANTGELFF.